The T cell receptor beta chain under discussion was sequenced for a study of beta chain features in type 1 diabetes (dated by TCRdb to 2016 to 2019). Concerning the study at large: Patients and healthy donors did not differ in mean age, gender distribution, total cell number or subset yield. A total of around 110,000,000 sorted cells were examined across all samples, and RNA yield correlated strongly with the number of cells per subset. The study compared TCRB repertoires of sorted circulating CD4+ T cell subsets between recently diagnosed type 1 diabetes patients and matched healthy donors. Regulatory and stem cell-like memory subsets were obtained from only 8 patients and about 8 healthy donors, while naive and central memory subsets were obtained from all 28 donors. What the work shows at the level of the full study, not this receptor alone: In all four CD4+ subsets, TCRB CDR3 length was moderately but significantly shorter in type 1 diabetes patients. Patients with type 1 diabetes made fewer insertions and deleted more nucleotides at VDJ recombination sites, implying thymic rearrangement abnormalities. Naive, central memory and regulatory TCRB repertoires appeared to be more alike among patients than among healthy donors. Shorter templates might have been favored by PCR, but patient and control samples were amplified and corrected together, so both groups would have been affected equally by any skew. Because cDNA rather than genomic DNA was sequenced, highly expressing activated cells could have been over-represented, although no difference in activation and CD3 levels was found between groups. HLA sub-analyses involved small numbers of individuals, so any influence of HLA type on TCRB rearrangement remained unresolved.

The trim is 0 bases for V and 7 bases for J, with a gap of 14 bases between the germline ends. From a lookup of the germline V gene, CDR1 and CDR2 are SGHRS and YFSETQ. The CDR3 sequence holds 14 residues, the cysteine and phenylalanine included. The DNA shown is the 42-base CDR3, in frame from base 1. All of the isolated RNA was reverse transcribed with the High Capacity cDNA Reverse Transcription Kit, so expressed TCRB transcripts were sequenced. Naive, central memory and regulatory T cell samples underwent deep immunoSEQ sequencing, averaging around 4 million total reads per sample. After sorted cells were lysed in RLT buffer, RNA was extracted with DNase-treated RNeasy Micro or Mini kits, with the choice depending on cell number. Each cell subset was processed separately to prevent cross-contamination, with patient and healthy donor samples processed together. The immunoSEQ multiplex PCR was used to amplify TCRB sequences from cDNA, generating 87-bp fragments that spanned the CDR3 region. The amplicons were sequenced using the Illumina HiSeq platform. Per the original workflow: PCR bias was corrected computationally using synthetic template baselines, and reads within Hamming distance 2 were collapsed, with unmergeable singletons discarded. Reads were aligned against IMGT so that V, D and J genes, CDR3 length and insertions or deletions at six rearrangement sites could be assigned. Within each subset, clonotype counts were normalized to sorted cell number, after which true diversity and Gini coefficients were computed with the tcR R package. The overlap coefficient, calculated on TCRB nucleotide sequences, was used to measure repertoire sharing. TCRdb provides this immuneACCESS table in a form limited to in-frame rearrangements. Some clones are lacking; in checked studies, under half of them reflect an unresolved V gene, and why the rest are absent is not known. V and J calls and clone size are those listed in that table; D and trimming were worked out from the DNA. For this sample there are about 200,000 clones; about a tenth appear just once. The top ten constitute about 1.2% of the sample.

Each donor gave one peripheral blood draw, roughly 0.11 L on average, collected into heparinised tubes. Naive, central memory, regulatory and stem cell-like memory CD4+ T cells were sorted on a BD FACSAria II using a panel including CD45RO, CCR7, CD25, CD127, CD95 and CD27. Every sorted population had a purity above 95%. PBMCs were isolated immediately by Lymphoprep density gradient centrifugation and stained directly without culture. So that batch effects would be minimized, each experiment stained and sorted samples in pairs, pairing one healthy donor with one patient. This clone turned up a few times. Its antigen remains undetermined. Base qualities are missing; no much larger clone stands one base away.

The chain employs TRBV5-1 and TRBJ2-7; a tentative D match to TRBD2 spans 6 bases. The sequence was collected from a man aged 18 to 29 in good health. Sequencing input: central memory CD4+ T cells from blood. In nucleotides, the sequence is TGCGCCAGCAGCTTGGAACAGCCCGCGGGAGAGCAGTACTTC. Protein translation: CASSLEQPAGEQYF.